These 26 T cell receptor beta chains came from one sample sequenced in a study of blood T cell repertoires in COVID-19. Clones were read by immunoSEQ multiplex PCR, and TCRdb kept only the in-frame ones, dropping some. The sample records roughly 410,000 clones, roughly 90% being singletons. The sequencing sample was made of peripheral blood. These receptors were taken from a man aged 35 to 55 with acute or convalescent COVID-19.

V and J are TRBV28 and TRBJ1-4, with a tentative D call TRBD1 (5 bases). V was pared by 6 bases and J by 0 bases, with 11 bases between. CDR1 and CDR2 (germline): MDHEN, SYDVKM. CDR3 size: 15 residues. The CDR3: CASRAGGATNEKLFF. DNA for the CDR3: TGTGCCAGCAGGGCTGGGGGGGCAACTAATGAAAAACTGTTTTTT.

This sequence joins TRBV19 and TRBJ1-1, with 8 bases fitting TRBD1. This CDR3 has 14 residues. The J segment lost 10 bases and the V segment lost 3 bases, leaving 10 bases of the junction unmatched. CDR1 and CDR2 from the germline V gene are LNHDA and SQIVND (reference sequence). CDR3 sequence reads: CASSIPGQVFVAFF. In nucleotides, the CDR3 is TGTGCCAGTAGTATCCCGGGACAGGTGTTTGTAGCTTTCTTT. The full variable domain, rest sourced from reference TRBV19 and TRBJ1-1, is DGGITQSPKYLFRKEGQNVTLSCEQNLNHDAMYWYRQDPGQGLRLIYYSQIVNDFQKGDIAEGYSVSREKKESFPLTVTSAQKNPTAFYLCASSIPGQVFVAFFGQGTRLTVV.

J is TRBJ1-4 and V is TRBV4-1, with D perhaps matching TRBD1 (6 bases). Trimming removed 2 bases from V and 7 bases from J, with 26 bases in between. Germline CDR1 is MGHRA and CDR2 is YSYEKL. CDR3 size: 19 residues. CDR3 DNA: TGCGCCAGCAGCCAAACAAAGGACAGCCCAAGGGGATTGAGTGAAAAACTGTTTTTT. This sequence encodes CASSQTKDSPRGLSEKLFF.

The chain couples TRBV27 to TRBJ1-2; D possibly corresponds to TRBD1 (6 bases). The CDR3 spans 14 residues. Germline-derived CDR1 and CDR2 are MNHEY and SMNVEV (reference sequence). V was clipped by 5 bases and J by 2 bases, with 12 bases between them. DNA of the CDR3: TGTGCCAGCAGTCTCACAGGGTTCAACTATGGCTACACCTTC. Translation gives CASSLTGFNYGYTF.

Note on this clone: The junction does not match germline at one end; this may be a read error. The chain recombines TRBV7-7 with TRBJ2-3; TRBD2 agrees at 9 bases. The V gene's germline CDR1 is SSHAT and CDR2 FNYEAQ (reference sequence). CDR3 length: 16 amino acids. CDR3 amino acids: CASSLVERGAGDTQYF. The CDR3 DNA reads TGTGCTAGCAGCTTAGTGGAGCGGGGGGCCGGAGATACGCAGTATTTT.

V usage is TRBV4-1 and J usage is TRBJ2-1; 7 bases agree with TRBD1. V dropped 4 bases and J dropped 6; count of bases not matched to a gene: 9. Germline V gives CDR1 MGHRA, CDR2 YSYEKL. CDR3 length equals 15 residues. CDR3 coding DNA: TGCGCCAGCAGCCCACTTAGAGGACAGGTCAATGAGCAGTTCTTC. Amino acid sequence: CASSPLRGQVNEQFF.

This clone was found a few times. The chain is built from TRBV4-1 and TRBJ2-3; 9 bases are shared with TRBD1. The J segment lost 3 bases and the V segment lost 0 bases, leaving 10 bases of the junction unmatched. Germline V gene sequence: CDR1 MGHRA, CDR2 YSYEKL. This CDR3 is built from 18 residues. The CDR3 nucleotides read TGCGCCAGCAGCCAAGAAGTAGTGTCGGACAGGGGAACAGATACGCAGTATTTT. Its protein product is CASSQEVVSDRGTDTQYF.

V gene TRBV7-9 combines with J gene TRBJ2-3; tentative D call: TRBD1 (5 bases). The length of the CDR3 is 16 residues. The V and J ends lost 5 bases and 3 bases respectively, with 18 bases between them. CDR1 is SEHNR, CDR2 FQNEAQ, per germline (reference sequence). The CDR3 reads CASSPGQGISTDTQYF. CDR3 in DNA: TGTGCCAGCAGCCCCGGGCAGGGCATTTCTACAGATACGCAGTATTTT. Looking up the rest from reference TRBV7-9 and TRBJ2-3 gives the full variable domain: DTGVSQNPRHKITKRGQNVTFRCDPISEHNRLYWYRQTLGQGPEFLTYFQNEAQLEKSRLLSDRFSAERPKGSFSTLEIQRTEQGDSAMYLCASSPGQGISTDTQYFGPGTRLTVL.

The CDR3 DNA is TGTGCCAGCAGTGTAGGTGGTGGAGCTAACTATGGCTACACCTTC. It translates to CASSVGGGANYGYTF. This chain joins TRBV2 and TRBJ1-2; no firm D call. CDR3 length equals 15 residues. Between the trimmed V and J ends, which lost 4 bases and 0 bases, there was a span of 12 bases. CDR1 is SNHLY and CDR2 is FYNNEI in the germline V gene. Full variable domain (missing parts from reference TRBV2 and TRBJ1-2): EPEVTQTPSHQVTQMGQEVILRCVPISNHLYFYWYRQILGQKVEFLVSFYNNEISEKSEIFDDQFSVERPDGSNFTLKIRSTKLEDSAMYFCASSVGGGANYGYTFGSGTRLTVV.

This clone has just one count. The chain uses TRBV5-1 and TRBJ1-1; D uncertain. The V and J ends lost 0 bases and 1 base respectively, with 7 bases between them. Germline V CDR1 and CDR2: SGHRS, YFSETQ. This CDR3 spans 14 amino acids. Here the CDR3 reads CASSLGRRNTEAFF. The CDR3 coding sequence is TGCGCCAGCAGCTTGGGACGGAGGAACACTGAAGCTTTCTTT.

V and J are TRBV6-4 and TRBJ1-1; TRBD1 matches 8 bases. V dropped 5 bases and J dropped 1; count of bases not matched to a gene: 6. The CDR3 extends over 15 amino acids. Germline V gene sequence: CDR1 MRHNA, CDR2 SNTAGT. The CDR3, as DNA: TGTGCCAGCAGTTTATCCGGGACAGGGAACACTGAAGCTTTCTTT. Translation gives CASSLSGTGNTEAFF.

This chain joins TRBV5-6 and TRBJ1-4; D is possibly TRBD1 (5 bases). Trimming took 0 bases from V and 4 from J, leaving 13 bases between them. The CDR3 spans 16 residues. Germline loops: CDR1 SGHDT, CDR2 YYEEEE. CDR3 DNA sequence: TGTGCCAGCAGCTTGGTCCAGCCGCAGGGTAATGAAAAACTGTTTTTT. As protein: CASSLVQPQGNEKLFF.

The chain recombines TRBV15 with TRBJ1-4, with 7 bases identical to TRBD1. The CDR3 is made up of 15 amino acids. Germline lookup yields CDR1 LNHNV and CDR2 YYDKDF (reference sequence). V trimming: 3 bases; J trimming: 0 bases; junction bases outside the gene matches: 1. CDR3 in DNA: TGTGCCACCAGCAGCGACAGGGCAACTAATGAAAAACTGTTTTTT. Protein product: CATSSDRATNEKLFF.

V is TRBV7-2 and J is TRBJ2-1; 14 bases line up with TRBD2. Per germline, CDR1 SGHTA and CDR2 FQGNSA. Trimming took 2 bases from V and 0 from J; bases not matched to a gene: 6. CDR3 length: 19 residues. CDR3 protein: CASSLRTSGGNSSYNEQFF. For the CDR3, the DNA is TGTGCCAGCAGCTTAAGGACTAGCGGGGGGAACAGCTCCTACAATGAGCAGTTCTTC.

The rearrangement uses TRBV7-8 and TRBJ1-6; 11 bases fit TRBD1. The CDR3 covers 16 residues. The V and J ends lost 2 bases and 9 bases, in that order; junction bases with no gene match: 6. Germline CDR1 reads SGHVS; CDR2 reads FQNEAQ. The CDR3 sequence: CASSLMAGQGVSPLHF. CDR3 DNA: TGTGCCAGCAGCTTAATGGCGGGACAGGGGGTTTCACCCCTCCACTTT.

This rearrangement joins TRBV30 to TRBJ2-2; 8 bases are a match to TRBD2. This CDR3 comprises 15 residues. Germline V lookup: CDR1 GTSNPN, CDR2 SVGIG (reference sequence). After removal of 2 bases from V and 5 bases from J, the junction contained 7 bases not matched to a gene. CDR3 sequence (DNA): TGTGCCTGGAGTTACGGGAGCGGGAGAACCGGGGAGCTGTTTTTT. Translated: CAWSYGSGRTGELFF.

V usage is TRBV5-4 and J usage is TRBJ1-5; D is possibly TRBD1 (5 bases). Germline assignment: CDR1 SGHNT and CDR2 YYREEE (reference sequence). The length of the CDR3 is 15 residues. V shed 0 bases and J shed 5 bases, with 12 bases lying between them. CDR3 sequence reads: CASSLGPGVDQPQHF. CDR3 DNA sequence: TGTGCCAGCAGCTTGGGCCCGGGGGTCGATCAGCCCCAGCATTTT.

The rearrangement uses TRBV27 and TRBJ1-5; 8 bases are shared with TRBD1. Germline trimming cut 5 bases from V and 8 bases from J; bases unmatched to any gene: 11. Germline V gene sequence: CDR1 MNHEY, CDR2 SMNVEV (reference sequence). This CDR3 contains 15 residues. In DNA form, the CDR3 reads TGTGCCAGCAGTATGACAGGGGCGAACAGAAAGCCCCAGCATTTT. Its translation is CASSMTGANRKPQHF.

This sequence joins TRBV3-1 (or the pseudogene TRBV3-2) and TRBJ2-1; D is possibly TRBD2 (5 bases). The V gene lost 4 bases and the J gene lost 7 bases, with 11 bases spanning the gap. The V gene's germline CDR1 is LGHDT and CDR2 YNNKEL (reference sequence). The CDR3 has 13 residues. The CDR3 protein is CASSRSGRNEQFF. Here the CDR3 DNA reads TGTGCCAGCAGCCGGAGCGGACGGAATGAGCAGTTCTTC.

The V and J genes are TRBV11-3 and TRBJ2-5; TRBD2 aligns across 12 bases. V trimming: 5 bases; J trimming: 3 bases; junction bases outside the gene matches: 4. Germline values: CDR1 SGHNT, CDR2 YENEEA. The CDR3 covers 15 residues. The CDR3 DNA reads TGTGCCAGCAGCGTATGGACTAGCGGGAAAGAGACCCAGTACTTC. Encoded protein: CASSVWTSGKETQYF. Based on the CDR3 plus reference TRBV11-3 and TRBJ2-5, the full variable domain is EAGVVQSPRYKIIEKKQPVAFWCNPISGHNTLYWYLQNLGQGPELLIRYENEEAVDDSQLPKDRFSAERLKGVDSTLKIQPAELGDSAVYLCASSVWTSGKETQYFGPGTRLLVL.

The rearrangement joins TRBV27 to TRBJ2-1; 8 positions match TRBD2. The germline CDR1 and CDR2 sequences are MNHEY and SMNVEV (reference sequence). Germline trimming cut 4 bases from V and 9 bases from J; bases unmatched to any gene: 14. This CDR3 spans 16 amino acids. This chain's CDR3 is CASSSPGLDRASEQFF. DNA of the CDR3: TGTGCCAGCAGTTCTCCGGGACTAGATCGCGCTAGTGAGCAGTTCTTC.

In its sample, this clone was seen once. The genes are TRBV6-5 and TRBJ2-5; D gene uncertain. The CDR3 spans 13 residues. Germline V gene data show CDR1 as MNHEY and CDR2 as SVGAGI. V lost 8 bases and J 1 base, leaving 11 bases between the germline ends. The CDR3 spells CASGNTLQETQYF. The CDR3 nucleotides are TGTGCCAGCGGTAACACCCTCCAAGAGACCCAGTACTTC.

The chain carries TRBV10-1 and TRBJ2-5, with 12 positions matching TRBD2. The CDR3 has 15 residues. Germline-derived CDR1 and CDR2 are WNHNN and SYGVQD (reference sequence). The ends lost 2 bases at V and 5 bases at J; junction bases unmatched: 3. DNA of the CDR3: TGCGCCAGCAGTGAGCTAGCGGGGGGGCCTGAGACCCAGTACTTC. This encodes CASSELAGGPETQYF.

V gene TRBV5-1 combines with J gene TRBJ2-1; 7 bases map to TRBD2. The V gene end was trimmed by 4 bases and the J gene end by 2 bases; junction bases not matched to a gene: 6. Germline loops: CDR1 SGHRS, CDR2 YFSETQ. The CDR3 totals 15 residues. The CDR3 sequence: CASSPPSGTYNEQFF. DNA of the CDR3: TGCGCCAGCAGCCCCCCCAGCGGGACCTACAATGAGCAGTTCTTC.

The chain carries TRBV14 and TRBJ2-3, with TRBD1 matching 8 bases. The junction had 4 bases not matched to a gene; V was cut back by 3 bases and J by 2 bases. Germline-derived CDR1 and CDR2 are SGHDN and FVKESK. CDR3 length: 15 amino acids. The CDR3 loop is CASSHRDRPTDTQYF. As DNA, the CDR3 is TGTGCCAGCAGCCACCGGGACAGGCCCACAGATACGCAGTATTTT.

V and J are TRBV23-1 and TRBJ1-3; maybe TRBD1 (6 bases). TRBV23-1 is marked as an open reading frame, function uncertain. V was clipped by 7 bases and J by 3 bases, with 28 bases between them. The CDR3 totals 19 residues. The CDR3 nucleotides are TGCGCCAGCAATCAGAACAGGGCAAGGATCTGCGTTCGTGGAAACACCATATATTTT. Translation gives CASNQNRARICVRGNTIYF.